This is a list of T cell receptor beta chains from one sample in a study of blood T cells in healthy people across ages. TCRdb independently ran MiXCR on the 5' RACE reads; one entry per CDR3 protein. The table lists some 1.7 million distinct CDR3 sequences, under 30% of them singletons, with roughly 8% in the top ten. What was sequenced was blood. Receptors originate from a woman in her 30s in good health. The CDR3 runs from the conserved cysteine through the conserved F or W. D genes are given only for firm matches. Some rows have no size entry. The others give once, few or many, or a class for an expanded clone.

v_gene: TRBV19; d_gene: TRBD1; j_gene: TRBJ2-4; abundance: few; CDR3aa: CASSGRPGQGVNQAKNIQYF; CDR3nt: TGTGCCAGTAGTGGACGACCGGGACAGGGGGTGAATCAAGCCAAAAACATTCAGTACTTC
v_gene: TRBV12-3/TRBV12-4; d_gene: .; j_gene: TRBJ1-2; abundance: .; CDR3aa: CASTQGLFYGHTF; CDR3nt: TGTGCCAGCACCCAAGGGCTTTTCTATGGCCACACCTTC
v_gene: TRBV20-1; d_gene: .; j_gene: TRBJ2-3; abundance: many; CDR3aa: CSARALRGTDTQYF; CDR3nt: TGCAGTGCTAGAGCCTTAAGGGGCACAGATACGCAGTATTTT
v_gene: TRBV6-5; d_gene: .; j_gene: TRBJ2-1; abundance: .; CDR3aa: CASNFGGVQFF; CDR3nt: TGTGCCAGCAACTTCGGGGGAGTGCAGTTCTTC
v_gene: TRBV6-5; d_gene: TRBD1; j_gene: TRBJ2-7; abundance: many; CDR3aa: CASRPKQGFIHEQYF; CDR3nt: TGTGCCAGCAGGCCAAAACAGGGGTTTATCCACGAGCAGTACTTC
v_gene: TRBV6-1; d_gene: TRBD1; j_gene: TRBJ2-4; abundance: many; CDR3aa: CASSARVRDRGNIQYF; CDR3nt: TGTGCCAGCAGCGCCCGAGTAAGGGACAGGGGAAACATTCAGTACTTC
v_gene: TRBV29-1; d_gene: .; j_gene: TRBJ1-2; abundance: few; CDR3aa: CSAVGPSNYGYTF; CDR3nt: TGCAGCGCTGTGGGACCTTCCAACTATGGCTACACCTTC
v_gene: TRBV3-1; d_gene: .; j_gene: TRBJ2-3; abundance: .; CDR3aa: CASSGLARTQYF; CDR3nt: TGTGCCAGCAGCGGTCTAGCTCGAACGCAGTATTTT
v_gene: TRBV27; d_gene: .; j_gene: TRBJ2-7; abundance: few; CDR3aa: CASRTLLGKSYEQYF; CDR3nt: TGTGCCAGCAGGACCCTCCTCGGCAAGAGCTACGAGCAGTACTTC
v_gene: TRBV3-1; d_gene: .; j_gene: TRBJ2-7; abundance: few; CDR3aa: CASSLPAVSYEQYF; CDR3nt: TGTGCCAGCAGCCTACCGGCAGTATCCTACGAGCAGTACTTC
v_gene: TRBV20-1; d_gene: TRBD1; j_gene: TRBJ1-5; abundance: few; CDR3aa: CARGQGIQPQHF; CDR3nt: TGCGCTAGGGGACAGGGGATTCAGCCCCAGCATTTT
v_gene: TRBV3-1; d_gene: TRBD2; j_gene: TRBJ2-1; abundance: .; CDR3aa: CASSQGGLGREGHNEQFF; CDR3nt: TGTGCCAGCAGCCAGGGGGGGTTGGGGCGGGAAGGCCACAATGAGCAGTTCTTC
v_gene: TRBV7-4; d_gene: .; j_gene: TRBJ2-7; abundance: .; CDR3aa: CASSLEERTNSYEQYF; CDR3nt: TGTGCCAGCAGCTTAGAAGAGCGGACCAATTCCTACGAGCAGTACTTC
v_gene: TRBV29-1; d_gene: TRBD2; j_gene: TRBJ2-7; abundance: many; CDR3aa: CSVEDPREGRYEQYF; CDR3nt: TGCAGCGTTGAAGATCCCCGGGAGGGCCGCTACGAGCAGTACTTC
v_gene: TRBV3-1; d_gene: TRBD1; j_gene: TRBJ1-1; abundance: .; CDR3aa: CASSPQGRGSTEAFF; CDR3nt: TGTGCCAGCAGCCCACAGGGGAGGGGGAGCACTGAAGCTTTCTTT
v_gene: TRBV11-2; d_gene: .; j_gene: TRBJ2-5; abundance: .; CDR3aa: CASSFSASVKTQYF; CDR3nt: TGTGCCAGCAGCTTTTCTGCTAGTGTAAAGACCCAGTACTTC
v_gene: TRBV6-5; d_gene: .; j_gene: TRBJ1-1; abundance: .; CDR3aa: CASSYSVAMNTEAFF; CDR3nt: TGTGCCAGCAGTTACTCAGTGGCTATGAACACTGAAGCTTTCTTT
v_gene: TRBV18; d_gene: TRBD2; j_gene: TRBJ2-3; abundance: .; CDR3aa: CASSRVTSGISTQYF; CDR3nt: TGTGCCAGCTCACGCGTGACTAGCGGGATCTCAACGCAGTATTTT
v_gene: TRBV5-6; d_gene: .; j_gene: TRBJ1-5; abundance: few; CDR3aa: CASSRQPSNQPQHF; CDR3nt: TGTGCCAGCAGTCGACAGCCTAGCAATCAGCCCCAGCATTTT
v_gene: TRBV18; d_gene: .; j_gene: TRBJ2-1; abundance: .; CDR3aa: CASSLLAPNEQFF; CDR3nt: TGTGCCAGCTCTCTGCTAGCACCCAATGAGCAGTTCTTC
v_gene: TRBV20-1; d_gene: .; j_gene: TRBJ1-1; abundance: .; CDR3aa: CSARDGYGVGGEAFF; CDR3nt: TGTAGTGCTAGAGATGGATATGGGGTCGGGGGTGAAGCTTTCTTT
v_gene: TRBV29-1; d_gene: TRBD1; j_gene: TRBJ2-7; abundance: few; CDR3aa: CSVSGTESSYEQYF; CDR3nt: TGCAGCGTCTCCGGGACAGAGAGCTCCTACGAGCAGTACTTC
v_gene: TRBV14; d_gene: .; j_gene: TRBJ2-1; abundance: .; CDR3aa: CASSFGGGLDNKQFF; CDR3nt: TGTGCCAGCAGCTTCGGAGGGGGGCTGGACAATAAGCAGTTCTTC
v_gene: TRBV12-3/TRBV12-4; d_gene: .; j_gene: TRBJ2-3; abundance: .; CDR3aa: CASSSGTSMADTQYF; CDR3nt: TGTGCCAGCAGTTCAGGAACTAGCATGGCAGATACGCAGTATTTT
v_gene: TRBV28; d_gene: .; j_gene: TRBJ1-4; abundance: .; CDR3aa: CASTKGGEKLFF; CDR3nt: TGTGCCAGCACCAAGGGGGGGGAAAAACTGTTTTTT
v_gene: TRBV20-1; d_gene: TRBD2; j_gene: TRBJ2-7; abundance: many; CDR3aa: CSASPLAQLTYEQYF; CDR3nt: TGCAGTGCTAGCCCACTAGCGCAACTCACCTACGAGCAGTACTTC
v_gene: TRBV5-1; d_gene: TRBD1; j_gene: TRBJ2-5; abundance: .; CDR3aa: CASSWQGAGETQYF; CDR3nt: TGCGCCAGCAGCTGGCAGGGGGCAGGGGAGACCCAGTACTTC
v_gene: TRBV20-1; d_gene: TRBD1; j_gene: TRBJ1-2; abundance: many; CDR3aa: CSADRGDYGYTF; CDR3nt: TGCAGTGCAGACAGGGGCGACTATGGCTACACCTTC
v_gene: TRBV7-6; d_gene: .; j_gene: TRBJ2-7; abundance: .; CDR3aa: CASSFGREREQYF; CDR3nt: TGTGCCAGCAGCTTCGGCAGGGAGCGCGAGCAGTACTTC
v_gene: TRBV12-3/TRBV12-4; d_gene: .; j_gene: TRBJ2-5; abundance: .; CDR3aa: CASSMGPPNEQYF; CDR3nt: TGTGCCAGCAGTATGGGCCCCCCCAATGAGCAGTACTTC
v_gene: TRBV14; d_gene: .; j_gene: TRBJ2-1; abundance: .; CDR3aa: CASSQIPISYNEQFF; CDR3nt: TGTGCCAGCAGCCAAATTCCCATCAGCTACAATGAGCAGTTCTTC
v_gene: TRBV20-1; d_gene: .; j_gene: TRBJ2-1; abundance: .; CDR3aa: CSAGGLTSSYNEQFF; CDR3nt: TGCAGTGCTGGGGGTCTGACTAGCTCCTACAATGAGCAGTTCTTC
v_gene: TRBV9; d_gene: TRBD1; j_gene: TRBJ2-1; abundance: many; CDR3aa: CASSPRGDRIINEQFF; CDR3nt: TGTGCCAGCAGCCCCAGAGGGGACAGGATTATCAATGAGCAGTTCTTC
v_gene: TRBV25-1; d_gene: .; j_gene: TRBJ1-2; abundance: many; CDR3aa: CASSVGWDGYTF; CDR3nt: TGTGCCAGCAGTGTAGGTTGGGATGGCTACACCTTC
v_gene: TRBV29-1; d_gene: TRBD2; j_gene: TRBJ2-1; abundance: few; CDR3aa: CSETGSGGYNEQFF; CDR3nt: TGCAGCGAAACAGGGTCGGGGGGGTACAATGAGCAGTTCTTC